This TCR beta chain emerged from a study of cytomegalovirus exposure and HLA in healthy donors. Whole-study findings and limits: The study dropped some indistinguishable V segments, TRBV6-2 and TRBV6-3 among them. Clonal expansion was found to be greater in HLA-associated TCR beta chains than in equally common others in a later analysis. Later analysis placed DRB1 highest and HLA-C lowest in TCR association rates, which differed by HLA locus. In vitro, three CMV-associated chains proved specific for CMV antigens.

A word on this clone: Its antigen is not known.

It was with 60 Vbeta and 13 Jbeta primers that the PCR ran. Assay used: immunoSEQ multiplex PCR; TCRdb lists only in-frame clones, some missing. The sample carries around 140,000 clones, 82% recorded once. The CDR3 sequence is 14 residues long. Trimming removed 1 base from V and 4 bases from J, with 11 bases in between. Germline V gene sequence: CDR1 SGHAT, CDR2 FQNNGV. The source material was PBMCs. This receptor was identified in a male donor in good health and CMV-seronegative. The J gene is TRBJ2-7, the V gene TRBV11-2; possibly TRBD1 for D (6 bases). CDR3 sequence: CASSLGGLLYEQYF. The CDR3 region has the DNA TGTGCCAGCAGCTTAGGGGGGCTGCTGTACGAGCAGTACTTC.